These 10 T cell receptor beta chains came from one sample sequenced in a study of beta chain features in type 1 diabetes. Study results and limitations: Shorter TCRB CDR3s, moderately but significantly so, were found in Type 1 diabetes patients in all four CD4+ subsets.

Antigens for these TCRs are unknown. The isolated RNA, all of it, was reverse transcribed, so expressed TCRB transcripts were what got sequenced. Profiled with immunoSEQ multiplex PCR; TCRdb holds only in-frame clones, not every one. The table lists approximately 730,000 clones, 13% of them singletons. Sequencing was performed on naive CD4+ T cells from blood. The receptors were sampled from a man in his late teens or twenties with type 1 diabetes.

The V call is TRBV5-8, the J call TRBJ1-1; maybe TRBD1 (5 bases). This CDR3 has 12 residues. V lost 7 bases and J 11 bases, leaving 18 bases between the germline ends. In germline, CDR1 is SGHTS, CDR2 YDEGEE. CDR3 loop: CASSPDVGVAFF. The CDR3 DNA is TGTGCCAGCTCCCCTGATGTGGGGGTGGCTTTCTTT.

V is TRBV6-1 and J is TRBJ1-1, with TRBD1 identical over 7 bases. Looked up from germline, CDR1 is MNHNS and CDR2 is SASEGT. Trimming at V came to 6 bases and at J to 2 bases, leaving 6 bases not matched to a gene. The CDR3 loop spans 14 amino acids. CDR3 region: CASSTTGANTEAFF. CDR3 in DNA: TGTGCCAGCAGCACCACAGGGGCAAACACTGAAGCTTTCTTT.

The V and J genes are TRBV2 and TRBJ1-5; D ambiguous. Trimming cost V 3 bases and J 5 bases, with 11 bases left between them. The CDR3 contains 14 residues. Germline V lookup: CDR1 SNHLY, CDR2 FYNNEI. The CDR3 bases are TGTGCCAGCAGTGATTGGGCAGGTTATCAGCCCCAGCATTTT. This codes for CASSDWAGYQPQHF.

In its sample, this clone was seen a few times. The V gene is TRBV5-4, the J gene TRBJ1-2, with D tentatively TRBD1 (6 bases). CDR3 length: 15 residues. Germline CDR1 is SGHNT and CDR2 is YYREEE (reference sequence). V was shortened by 3 bases and J by 4 bases, with 16 bases between the two germline ends. This CDR3 is CASSSSGALPYGYTF. CDR3 bases: TGTGCCAGCAGCTCCTCAGGGGCCCTCCCCTATGGCTACACCTTC. The complete variable domain, with remaining parts taken from reference TRBV5-4 and TRBJ1-2, reads ETGVTQSPTHLIKTRGQQVTLRCSSQSGHNTVSWYQQALGQGPQFIFQYYREEENGRGNFPPRFSGLQFPNYSSELNVNALELDDSALYLCASSSSGALPYGYTFGSGTRLTVV.

The V gene is TRBV27, the J gene TRBJ2-7; D not resolved. The V end was cut by 4 bases, the J end by 3 bases, with 13 bases between. The CDR3 has 14 residues. Per the germline V gene, CDR1 is MNHEY and CDR2 is SMNVEV (reference sequence). This CDR3 reads CASSSQPGVYEQYF. The CDR3 coding sequence is TGTGCCAGCAGTTCGCAGCCAGGAGTCTACGAGCAGTACTTC.

The chain employs TRBV5-1 and TRBJ1-6, with 8 bases identical to TRBD1. Trimming removed 5 bases from V and 8 bases from J; junction bases left unmatched: 6. The CDR3 has 14 amino acids. CDR1 and CDR2 from the germline V gene are SGHRS and YFSETQ. The DNA of the CDR3 is TGCGCCAGCAGATTTTCGACAGGGGATTCACCCCTCCACTTT. Encoded protein: CASRFSTGDSPLHF.

This chain uses TRBV28 with TRBJ1-1; 7 nucleotides agree with TRBD1. Germline values: CDR1 MDHEN, CDR2 SYDVKM. Trimming took 7 bases from V and 6 from J; bases not matched to a gene: 11. This CDR3 spans 14 amino acids. CDR3 nucleotide sequence: TGTGCCAGCACCCCTGCCGACAGGGAGGCTGAAGCTTTCTTT. This encodes CASTPADREAEAFF. Full variable domain (outside the CDR3, taken from reference TRBV28 and TRBJ1-1): DVKVTQSSRYLVKRTGEKVFLECVQDMDHENMFWYRQDPGLGLRLIYFSYDVKMKEKGDIPEGYSVSREKKERFSLILESASTNQTSMYLCASTPADREAEAFFGQGTRLTVV.

This clone was seen a handful of times. The gene calls are TRBV30 and TRBJ1-5; D is undetermined. The V and J ends lost 4 bases and 4 bases respectively, with 14 bases between them. The length of the CDR3 is 14 residues. Germline V gene sequence: CDR1 GTSNPN, CDR2 SVGIG (reference sequence). CDR3 sequence: CAWTSAGTNQPQHF. CDR3 sequence (DNA): TGTGCCTGGACCTCCGCAGGTACTAATCAGCCCCAGCATTTT.

This clone was recorded a few times. The chain couples TRBV5-1 to TRBJ2-3; D is possibly TRBD2 (6 bases). The CDR3 consists of 15 residues. CDR1 SGHRS and CDR2 YFSETQ come from the germline V gene. The ends were cut back, 3 bases at V and 0 bases at J, with 11 bases in the middle. The CDR3 sequence is CASSYRGTSTDTQYF. CDR3 coding DNA: TGCGCCAGCAGCTACCGAGGGACTAGCACAGATACGCAGTATTTT.

This clone was detected a few times. J is TRBJ1-2 and V is TRBV5-6; tentatively, D is TRBD1 (5 bases). From germline, CDR1 is SGHDT and CDR2 YYEEEE. The CDR3 extends over 11 amino acids. Trimming stripped 3 bases from V and 7 bases from J, with 7 bases between. CDR3 loop: CASSYTGGYTF. The CDR3 DNA reads TGTGCCAGCAGCTATACAGGTGGCTACACCTTC.